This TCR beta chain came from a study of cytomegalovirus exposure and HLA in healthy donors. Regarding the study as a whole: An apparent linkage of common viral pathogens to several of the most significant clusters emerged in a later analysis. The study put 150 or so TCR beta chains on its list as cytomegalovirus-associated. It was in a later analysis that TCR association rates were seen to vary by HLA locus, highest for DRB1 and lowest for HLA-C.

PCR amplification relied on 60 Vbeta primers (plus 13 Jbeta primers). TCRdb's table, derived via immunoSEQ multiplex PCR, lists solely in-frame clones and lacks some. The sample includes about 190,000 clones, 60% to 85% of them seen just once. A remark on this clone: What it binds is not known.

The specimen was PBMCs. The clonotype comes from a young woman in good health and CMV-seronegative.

This CDR3 is CASSQDRSPEKLFF. The CDR3 coding sequence is TGTGCCAGCAGCCAAGACAGGTCCCCTGAAAAACTGTTTTTT. J is TRBJ1-4 and V is TRBV5-5; D might be TRBD1 (6 bases). V lost 4 bases and J 7 bases, leaving 14 bases between the germline ends. The germline V gene encodes CDR1 SGHKS and CDR2 YYEKEE (reference sequence). This CDR3 has 14 residues.